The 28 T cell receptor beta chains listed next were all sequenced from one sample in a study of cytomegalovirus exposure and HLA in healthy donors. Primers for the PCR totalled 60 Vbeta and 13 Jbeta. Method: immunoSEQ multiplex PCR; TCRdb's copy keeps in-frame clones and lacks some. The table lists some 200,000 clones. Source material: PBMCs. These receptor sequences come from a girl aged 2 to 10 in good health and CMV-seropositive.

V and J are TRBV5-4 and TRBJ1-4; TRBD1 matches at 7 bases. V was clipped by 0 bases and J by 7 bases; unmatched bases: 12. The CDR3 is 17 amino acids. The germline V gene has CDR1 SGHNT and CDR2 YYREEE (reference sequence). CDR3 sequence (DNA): TGTGCCAGCAGCTTGGGCAACAGACAGGGTAGAAGTGAAAAACTGTTTTTT. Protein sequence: CASSLGNRQGRSEKLFF.

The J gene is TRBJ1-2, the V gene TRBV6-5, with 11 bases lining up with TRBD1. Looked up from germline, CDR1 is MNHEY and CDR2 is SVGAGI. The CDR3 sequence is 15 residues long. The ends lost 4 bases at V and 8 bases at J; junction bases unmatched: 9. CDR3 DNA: TGTGCCAGCAGTTTCCTGGACAGGGGGCCCCTCGGCTACACCTTC. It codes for CASSFLDRGPLGYTF.

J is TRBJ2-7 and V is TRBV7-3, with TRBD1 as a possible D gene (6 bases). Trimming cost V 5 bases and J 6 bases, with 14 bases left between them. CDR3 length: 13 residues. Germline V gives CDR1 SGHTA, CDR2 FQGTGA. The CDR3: CASSDDLGGEQYF. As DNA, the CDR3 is TGTGCCAGCAGCGATGACTTAGGGGGCGAGCAGTACTTC.

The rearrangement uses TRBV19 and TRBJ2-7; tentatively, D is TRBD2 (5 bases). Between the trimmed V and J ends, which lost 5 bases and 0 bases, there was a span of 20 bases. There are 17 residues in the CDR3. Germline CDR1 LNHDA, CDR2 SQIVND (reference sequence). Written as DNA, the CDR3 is TGTGCCAGTAGTCCCATAGTGATGTCCGGGGTCTCCTACGAGCAGTACTTC. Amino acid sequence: CASSPIVMSGVSYEQYF.

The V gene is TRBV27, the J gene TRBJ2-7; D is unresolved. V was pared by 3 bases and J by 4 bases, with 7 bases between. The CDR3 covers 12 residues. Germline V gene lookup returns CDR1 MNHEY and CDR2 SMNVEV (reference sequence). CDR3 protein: CASSFFGYEQYF. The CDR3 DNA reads TGTGCCAGCAGTTTTTTCGGGTACGAGCAGTACTTC.

CDR3 in DNA: TGTGCCAGCAGTCCAAACAGGGTTATAGCCAAAAACATTCAGTACTTC. Its protein product is CASSPNRVIAKNIQYF. V usage is TRBV28 and J usage is TRBJ2-4; possibly TRBD1 for D (6 bases). Trimming pared 5 bases from V and 0 bases from J, leaving 14 bases between. The CDR3 has 16 amino acids. The germline CDR1 and CDR2 sequences are MDHEN and SYDVKM.

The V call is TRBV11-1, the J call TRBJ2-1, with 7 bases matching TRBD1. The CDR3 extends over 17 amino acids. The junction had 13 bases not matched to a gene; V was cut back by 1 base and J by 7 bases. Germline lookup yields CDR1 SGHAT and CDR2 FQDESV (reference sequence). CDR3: CASSLGLQGKVWNEQFF. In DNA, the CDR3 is TGTGCCAGCAGCTTAGGGCTACAGGGGAAGGTATGGAATGAGCAGTTCTTC.

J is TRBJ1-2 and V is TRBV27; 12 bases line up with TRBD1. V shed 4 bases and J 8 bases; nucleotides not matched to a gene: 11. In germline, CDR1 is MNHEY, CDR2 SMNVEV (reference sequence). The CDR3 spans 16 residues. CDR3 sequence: CASSSARDRGLRGYTF. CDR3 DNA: TGTGCCAGCAGTTCCGCCCGGGACAGGGGGCTGAGGGGCTACACCTTC.

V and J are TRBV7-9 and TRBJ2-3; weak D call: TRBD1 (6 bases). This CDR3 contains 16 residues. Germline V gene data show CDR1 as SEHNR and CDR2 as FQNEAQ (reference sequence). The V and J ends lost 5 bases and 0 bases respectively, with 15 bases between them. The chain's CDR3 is CASSLRQDTSTDTQYF. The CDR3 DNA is TGTGCCAGCAGCCTACGACAGGATACTAGCACAGATACGCAGTATTTT.

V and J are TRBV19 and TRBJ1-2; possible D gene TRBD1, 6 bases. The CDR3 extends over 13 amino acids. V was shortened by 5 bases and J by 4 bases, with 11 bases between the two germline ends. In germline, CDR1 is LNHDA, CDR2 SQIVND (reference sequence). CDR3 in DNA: TGTGCCAGTAGTCGCCAGGGGAGCTATGGCTACACCTTC. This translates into CASSRQGSYGYTF.

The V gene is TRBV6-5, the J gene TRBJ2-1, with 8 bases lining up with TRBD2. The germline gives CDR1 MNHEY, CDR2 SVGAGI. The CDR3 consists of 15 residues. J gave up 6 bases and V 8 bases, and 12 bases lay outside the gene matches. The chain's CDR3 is CASLALAGYSNEQFF. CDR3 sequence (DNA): TGTGCCAGCTTGGCATTAGCGGGATATAGCAATGAGCAGTTCTTC.

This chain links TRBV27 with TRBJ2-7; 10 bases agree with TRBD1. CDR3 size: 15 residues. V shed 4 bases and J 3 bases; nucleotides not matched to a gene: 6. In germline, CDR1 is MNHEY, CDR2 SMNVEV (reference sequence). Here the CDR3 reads CASSSYRDRGYEQYF. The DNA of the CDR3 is TGTGCCAGCAGTTCCTACCGGGACAGGGGCTACGAGCAGTACTTC.

DNA of the CDR3: TGTGCCAGCAGCCAAGACATCGGGACTCTCGAAGCTTTCTTT. This sequence encodes CASSQDIGTLEAFF. The chain carries TRBV14 and TRBJ1-1; tentative D call: TRBD1 (5 bases). CDR1 is SGHDN and CDR2 is FVKESK in the germline V gene. This CDR3 region has 14 residues. V was cut by 0 bases and J by 8 bases, with 13 bases left in between.

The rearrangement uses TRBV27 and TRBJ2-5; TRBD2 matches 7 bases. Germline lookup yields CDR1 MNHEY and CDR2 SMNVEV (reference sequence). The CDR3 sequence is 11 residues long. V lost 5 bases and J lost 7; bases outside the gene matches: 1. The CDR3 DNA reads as TGTGCCAGCAGTCCGGGAGGGACCCAGTACTTC. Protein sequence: CASSPGGTQYF.

The CDR3 spells CASSLRGSGNEKLFF. Here the CDR3 DNA reads TGTGCCAGCAGCTTGAGGGGGTCTGGGAATGAAAAACTGTTTTTT. The chain recombines TRBV5-4 with TRBJ1-4; perhaps TRBD1 as D (6 bases). The CDR3 extends over 15 amino acids. Trimming took 1 base from V and 5 from J, leaving 12 bases between them. Per germline, CDR1 SGHNT and CDR2 YYREEE (reference sequence).

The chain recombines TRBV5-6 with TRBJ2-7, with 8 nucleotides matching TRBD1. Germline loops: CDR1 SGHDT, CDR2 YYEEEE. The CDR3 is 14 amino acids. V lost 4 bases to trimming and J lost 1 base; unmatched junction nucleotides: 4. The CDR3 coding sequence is TGTGCCAGCAGCCCCGACAGGGGATCCTACGAGCAGTACTTC. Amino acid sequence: CASSPDRGSYEQYF.

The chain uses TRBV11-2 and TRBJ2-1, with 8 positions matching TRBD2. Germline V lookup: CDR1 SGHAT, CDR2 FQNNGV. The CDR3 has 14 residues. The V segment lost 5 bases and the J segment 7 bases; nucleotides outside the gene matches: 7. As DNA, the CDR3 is TGTGCCAGCAGCATTGGACTAGCAGAGAATGAGCAGTTCTTC. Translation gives CASSIGLAENEQFF. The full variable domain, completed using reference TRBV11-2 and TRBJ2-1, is EAGVAQSPRYKIIEKRQSVAFWCNPISGHATLYWYQQILGQGPKLLIQFQNNGVVDDSQLPKDRFSAERLKGVDSTLKIQPAKLEDSAVYLCASSIGLAENEQFFGPGTRLTVL.

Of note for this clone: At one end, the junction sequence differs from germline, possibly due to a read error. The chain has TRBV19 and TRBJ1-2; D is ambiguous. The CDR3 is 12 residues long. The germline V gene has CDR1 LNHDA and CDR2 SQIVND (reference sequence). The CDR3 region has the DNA TGTGCCAGTAGTATAGCTGAGAGCCCTCCGGTCTTC. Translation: CASSIAESPPVF.

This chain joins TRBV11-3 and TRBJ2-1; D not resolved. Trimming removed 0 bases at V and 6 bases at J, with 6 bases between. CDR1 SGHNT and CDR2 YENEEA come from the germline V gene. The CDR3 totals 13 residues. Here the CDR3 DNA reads TGTGCCAGCAGCTTAGAATTTCGCAATGAGCAGTTCTTC. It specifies CASSLEFRNEQFF. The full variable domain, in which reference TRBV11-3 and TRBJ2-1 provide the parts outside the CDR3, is EAGVVQSPRYKIIEKKQPVAFWCNPISGHNTLYWYLQNLGQGPELLIRYENEEAVDDSQLPKDRFSAERLKGVDSTLKIQPAELGDSAVYLCASSLEFRNEQFFGPGTRLTVL.

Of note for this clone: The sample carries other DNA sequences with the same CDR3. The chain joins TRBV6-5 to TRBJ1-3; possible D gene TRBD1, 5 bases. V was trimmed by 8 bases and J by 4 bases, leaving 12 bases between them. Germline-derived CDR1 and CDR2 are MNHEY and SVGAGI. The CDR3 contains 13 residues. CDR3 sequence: CASSRGLGNTIYF. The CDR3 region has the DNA TGTGCCAGCTCCCGGGGACTGGGAAACACCATATATTTT.

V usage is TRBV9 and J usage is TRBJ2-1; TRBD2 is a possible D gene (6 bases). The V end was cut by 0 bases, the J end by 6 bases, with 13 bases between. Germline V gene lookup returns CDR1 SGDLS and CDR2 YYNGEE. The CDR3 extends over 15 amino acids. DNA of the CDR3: TGTGCCAGCAGCGTAGGGTCTAGCGAAGGCAATGAGCAGTTCTTC. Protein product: CASSVGSSEGNEQFF.

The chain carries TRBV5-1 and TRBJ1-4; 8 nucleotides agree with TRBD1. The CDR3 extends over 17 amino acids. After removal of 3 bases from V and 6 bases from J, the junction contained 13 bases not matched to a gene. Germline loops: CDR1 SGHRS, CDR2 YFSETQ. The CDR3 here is CASSSGQGGHSDEKLFF. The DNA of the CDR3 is TGCGCCAGCAGCTCCGGACAGGGTGGGCACTCCGATGAAAAACTGTTTTTT. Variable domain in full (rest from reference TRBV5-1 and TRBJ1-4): KAGVTQTPRYLIKTRGQQVTLSCSPISGHRSVSWYQQTPGQGLQFLFEYFSETQRNKGNFPGRFSGRQFSNSRSEMNVSTLELGDSALYLCASSSGQGGHSDEKLFFGSGTQLSVL.

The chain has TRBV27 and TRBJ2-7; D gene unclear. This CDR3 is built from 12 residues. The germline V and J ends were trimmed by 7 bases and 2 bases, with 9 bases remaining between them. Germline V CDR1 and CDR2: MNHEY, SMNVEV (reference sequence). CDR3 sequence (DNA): TGTGCCAGCAACCAGACACCCTACGAGCAGTACTTC. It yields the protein CASNQTPYEQYF.

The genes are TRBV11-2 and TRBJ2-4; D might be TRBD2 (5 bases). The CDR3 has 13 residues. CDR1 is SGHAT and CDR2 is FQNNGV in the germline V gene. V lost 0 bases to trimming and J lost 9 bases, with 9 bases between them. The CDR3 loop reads CASSLDPLAIQYF. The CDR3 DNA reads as TGTGCCAGCAGCTTAGATCCCCTAGCCATTCAGTACTTC.

CDR3 DNA sequence: TGTGCCAGCATCCAGGGACAGTTCTCCTACGAGCAGTACTTC. Encoded protein: CASIQGQFSYEQYF. The rearrangement joins TRBV28 to TRBJ2-7; 7 nucleotides line up with TRBD1. V lost 7 bases and J lost 0; bases outside the gene matches: 6. The germline CDR1 and CDR2 sequences are MDHEN and SYDVKM. The CDR3 runs 14 residues.

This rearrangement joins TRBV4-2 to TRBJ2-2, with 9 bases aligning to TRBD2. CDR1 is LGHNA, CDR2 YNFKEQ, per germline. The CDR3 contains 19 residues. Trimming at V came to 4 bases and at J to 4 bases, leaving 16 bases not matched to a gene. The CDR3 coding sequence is TGTGCCAGCAGCCTCTTCGGGGTAGCGGGAGTCGACATCACCGGGGAGCTGTTTTTT. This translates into CASSLFGVAGVDITGELFF.

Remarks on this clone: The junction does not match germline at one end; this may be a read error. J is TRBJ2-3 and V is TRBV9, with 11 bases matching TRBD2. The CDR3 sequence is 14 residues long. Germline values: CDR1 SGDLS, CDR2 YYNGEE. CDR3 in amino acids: CASSVTSGTDTRYF. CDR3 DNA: TGTGCCAGCAGCGTGACTAGCGGGACAGATACGCGGTATTTT.

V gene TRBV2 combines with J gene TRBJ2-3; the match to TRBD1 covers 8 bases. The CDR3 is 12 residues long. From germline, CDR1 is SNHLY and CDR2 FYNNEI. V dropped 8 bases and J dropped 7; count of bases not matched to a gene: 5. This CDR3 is CASGRGPNTQYF. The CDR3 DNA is TGTGCCAGCGGCAGGGGGCCCAATACGCAGTATTTT.